What follows are 15 T cell receptor beta chains derived from one specimen sequenced in a study of graft-versus-host responses after intestinal transplantation (dated by TCRdb to the early 2020s). Libraries came from the immunoSEQ multiplex PCR assay. In its TCRdb copy, this immuneACCESS table keeps in-frame sequences only and misses some clones. Where compared with another copy, unresolved V genes explain less than half of these, and the others have no known cause. The sample table records 100,000 or so clones; 92% of these occur just once. The top ten clones comprise approximately 0.18% of the sample. No antigens are known for them. This specimen's time point label, per the study, means: cells obtained before transplantation from donor or recipient. The source material was unstimulated CD4+ T cells sorted from spleen or lymph node cells, sampled before intestinal transplant. The receptors were gathered from a human donor who received an intestinal transplant.

This sequence joins TRBV30 and TRBJ1-2; no definite D call. Germline V gene sequence: CDR1 GTSNPN, CDR2 SVGIG (reference sequence). There are 16 residues in the CDR3. V was shortened by 3 bases and J by 0 bases, with 17 bases between the two germline ends. The DNA for the CDR3 is TGTGCCTGGAGGTTAGTCCGGGGAGCGGCTAACTATGGCTACACCTTC. Translating gives CAWRLVRGAANYGYTF.

This CDR3 is CASSRGTVSSYEQYF. In DNA, the CDR3 is TGTGCCAGCTCACGGGGGACAGTGAGCTCCTACGAGCAGTACTTC. The rearrangement joins TRBV18 to TRBJ2-7; 7 nucleotides agree with TRBD1. Germline-derived CDR1 and CDR2 are KGHSH and LQKENI. Trimming took 4 bases from V and 0 from J; bases not matched to a gene: 6. The CDR3 length is 15 residues.

The chain combines TRBV23-1 with TRBJ1-6; unclear D gene. TRBV23-1 is noted as an ORF with a role that remains uncertain. This CDR3 has 15 residues. V lost 0 bases and J 2 bases, leaving 5 bases between the germline ends. CDR3 protein: CASSQSGTYNSPLHF. The CDR3 DNA sequence: TGCGCCAGCAGTCAATCCGGTACCTATAATTCACCCCTCCACTTT.

The V gene is TRBV28, the J gene TRBJ1-6, with D uncertain. The germline gives CDR1 MDHEN, CDR2 SYDVKM. The V and J ends lost 5 bases and 7 bases respectively, with 15 bases between them. This CDR3 region has 15 residues. CDR3 bases: TGTGCCAGCAGTCCAATAAGGGAGCGGAATTCACCCCTCCACTTT. Translation: CASSPIRERNSPLHF.

Points on this clone: The sample carries other DNA sequences with the same CDR3. The V and J genes are TRBV5-1 and TRBJ2-5, with 8 bases lining up with TRBD2. After removal of 4 bases from V and 4 bases from J, the junction contained 0 bases not matched to a gene. This CDR3 comprises 12 residues. The germline gives CDR1 SGHRS, CDR2 YFSETQ. CDR3 residues: CASSLAGETQYF. The CDR3 DNA reads as TGCGCCAGCAGCCTAGCGGGAGAGACCCAGTACTTC. Looking up the rest from reference TRBV5-1 and TRBJ2-5 gives the full variable domain: KAGVTQTPRYLIKTRGQQVTLSCSPISGHRSVSWYQQTPGQGLQFLFEYFSETQRNKGNFPGRFSGRQFSNSRSEMNVSTLELGDSALYLCASSLAGETQYFGPGTRLLVL.

The rearrangement uses TRBV19 and TRBJ1-2; D might be TRBD1 (5 bases). The CDR3 contains 14 residues. V lost 9 bases to trimming and J lost 0 bases, with 14 bases between them. Germline CDR1 is LNHDA and CDR2 is SQIVND (reference sequence). The CDR3 sequence: CASLRAGSNYGYTF. The DNA for the CDR3 is TGTGCCAGCCTCAGGGCCGGCTCTAACTATGGCTACACCTTC.

This clone was seen just once. This chain links TRBV6-5 with TRBJ2-5, with D possibly TRBD2 on 5 matching bases. V lost 4 bases, J lost 5 bases, and 11 bases lay in between. Germline V CDR1 and CDR2: MNHEY, SVGAGI. The CDR3 is made up of 13 amino acids. For the CDR3, the DNA is TGTGCCAGCAGTTTCGTGAGAGGGGAGACCCAGTACTTC. Translation: CASSFVRGETQYF.

The chain carries TRBV28 and TRBJ2-3; 10 nucleotides align to TRBD2. The CDR3 spans 17 residues. Trimming at V came to 2 bases and at J to 3 bases, leaving 8 bases not matched to a gene. Germline V gene data show CDR1 as MDHEN and CDR2 as SYDVKM. Here the CDR3 DNA reads TGTGCCAGCAGTTTAGGCGGAGCGGGAGGGAAGACAGATACGCAGTATTTT. As protein: CASSLGGAGGKTDTQYF.

This chain connects TRBV6-5 to TRBJ2-2, with 8 bases that match TRBD1. The CDR3 consists of 15 residues. Germline CDR1 reads MNHEY; CDR2 reads SVGAGI. Trimming cost V 6 bases and J 3 bases; bases outside gene matches: 6. In DNA form, the CDR3 reads TGTGCCAGCAGAGCCGGGACAGGATACACCGGGGAGCTGTTTTTT. The encoded protein is CASRAGTGYTGELFF.

The chain is built from TRBV7-9 and TRBJ2-7; D is uncertain. With 0 bases removed from V and 2 bases from J, the gap between germline ends came to 11 bases. This CDR3 region has 15 residues. CDR1 and CDR2 (germline): SEHNR, FQNEAQ (reference sequence). CDR3 sequence reads: CASSLAATGTYEQYF. CDR3 in DNA: TGTGCCAGCAGCTTAGCAGCGACCGGAACCTACGAGCAGTACTTC.

The gene calls are TRBV28 and TRBJ1-2, with 8 bases lining up with TRBD1. The CDR3 is made up of 17 amino acids. Per germline, CDR1 MDHEN and CDR2 SYDVKM. After removal of 6 bases from V and 2 bases from J, the junction contained 14 bases not matched to a gene. CDR3 protein: CASSLGQGISVNYGYTF. For the CDR3, the DNA is TGTGCCAGCAGCTTAGGACAGGGTATCTCAGTGAACTATGGCTACACCTTC.

J is TRBJ2-1 and V is TRBV29-1; 7 bases agree with TRBD2. The CDR3 contains 13 residues. V trimming: 3 bases; J trimming: 9 bases; junction bases outside the gene matches: 8. Germline assignment: CDR1 SQVTM and CDR2 ANQGSEA. CDR3 sequence (DNA): TGCAGCGTTGACAGGGTAGCGGGCTTTGAGCAGTTCTTC. Translating it yields CSVDRVAGFEQFF.

As DNA, the CDR3 is TGTGCCAGCTCACCGACCCTGGACTCGAACTACGAGCAGTACTTC. This gives the protein CASSPTLDSNYEQYF. The chain employs TRBV18 and TRBJ2-7, with a possible D match to TRBD2 (5 bases). The CDR3 has 15 amino acids. The V end was cut by 3 bases, the J end by 3 bases, with 15 bases between. CDR1 and CDR2 from the germline V gene are KGHSH and LQKENI.

The chain employs TRBV7-9 and TRBJ2-2; TRBD1 agrees at 7 bases. Per the germline V gene, CDR1 is SEHNR and CDR2 is FQNEAQ (reference sequence). This CDR3 contains 15 residues. The junction had 5 bases not matched to a gene; V was cut back by 2 bases and J by 5 bases. The CDR3 DNA reads TGTGCCAGCAGCTTAAGGCAGGGGGTGACCGGGGAGCTGTTTTTT. Encoded protein: CASSLRQGVTGELFF.

The chain has TRBV7-9 and TRBJ1-1, with TRBD1 matching 9 bases. CDR1 is SEHNR, CDR2 FQNEAQ, per germline (reference sequence). V dropped 3 bases and J dropped 4; count of bases not matched to a gene: 3. The CDR3 loop spans 14 amino acids. The CDR3 is CASSFDRGSTEAFF. The CDR3 DNA reads as TGTGCCAGCAGCTTCGACAGGGGGAGCACTGAAGCTTTCTTT.